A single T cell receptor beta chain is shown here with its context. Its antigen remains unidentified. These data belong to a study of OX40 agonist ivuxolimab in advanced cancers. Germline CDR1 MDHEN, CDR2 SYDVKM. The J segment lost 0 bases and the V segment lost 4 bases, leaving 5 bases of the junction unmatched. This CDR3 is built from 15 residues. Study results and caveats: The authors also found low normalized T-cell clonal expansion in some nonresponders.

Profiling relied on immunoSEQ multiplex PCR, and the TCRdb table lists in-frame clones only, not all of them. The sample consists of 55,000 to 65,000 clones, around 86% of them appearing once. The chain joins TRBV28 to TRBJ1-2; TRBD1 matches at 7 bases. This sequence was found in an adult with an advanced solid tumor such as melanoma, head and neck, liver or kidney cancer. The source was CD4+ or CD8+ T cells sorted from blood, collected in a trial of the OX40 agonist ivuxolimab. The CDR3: CASSYRGRANYGYTF. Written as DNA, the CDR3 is TGTGCCAGCAGTTATAGGGGGCGAGCTAACTATGGCTACACCTTC.